This T cell receptor (beta chain) was documented in a study of T cell repertoires in cytomegalovirus infection. On this clonotype: Its antigen remains unidentified.

TCRdb reanalysed the reads using MiXCR and keeps one entry per CDR3 protein. The sample records 90,000 to 130,000 distinct CDR3 sequences, over 9% being singletons. This TCR came from a human donor in good health (CMV status not recorded). Some clones in this sample may be carry-over from other donors' samples. The sample consisted of PBMCs, sequenced either directly or after in vitro stimulation (not recorded which).

DNA for the CDR3: TGTGCCAGCAGCTTAGCCGGACGGTCAAACGAGCAGTACGTC. It is translated as CASSLAGRSNEQYV. V usage is TRBV11-2 and J usage is TRBJ2-7, with D hard to call. Germline assignment: CDR1 SGHAT and CDR2 FQNNGV. The CDR3 runs to 14 residues. V lost 1 base to trimming and J lost 5 bases, with 12 bases between them.